The clone carrying this T cell receptor (beta chain) occurred once. V was clipped by 7 bases and J by 6 bases; unmatched bases: 12. The CDR3 totals 14 residues. The germline CDR1 and CDR2 sequences are SQVTM and ANQGSEA. These data come from a study of blood T cell repertoires in COVID-19. Background on the study: Samples taken during acute and convalescent COVID-19 were collected in the United States, Italy and Spain. Sources were T cells, B-cell-depleted T cells, or PBMCs; the material itself was cDNA or gDNA.

As handled by the study authors: The authors estimated nucleated cell counts from reference gene primer amplification. Assay: immunoSEQ multiplex PCR; the TCRdb copy retains only in-frame clones and omits some. That table gives V, J and clone size, and the DNA gave D and trimming. Among just over 250,000 clones, more than 85% were seen once, and the ten largest hold around 2.5%. One Seattle source followed patients from active infection through their disease course. This rearrangement joins TRBV29-1 to TRBJ2-3; 8 nucleotides align to TRBD1. This TCR came from a person under 30 with COVID-19, enrolled during active disease. The specimen sequenced was peripheral blood. CDR3 amino acids: CSGWTGNVGDTQYF. DNA of the CDR3: TGCAGCGGCTGGACAGGGAACGTAGGGGATACGCAGTATTTT.